These 2 T cell receptor beta chains originate from one sample sequenced in a study of response to subunit inactivated influenza vaccine. TCRdb itself ran the RT-PCR reads through MiXCR, one entry per CDR3 protein. Found here are about 620,000 distinct CDR3 sequences, approximately 10% of them singletons; the top ten hold roughly 11%. These data were also filed under a second study, of T cells expressing NK-cell markers. That work contributes: 5'RACE template switching with UMIs generated TCR beta cDNA.

This material consisted of PBMCs from blood, taken on the day of vaccination. These receptors came from a man aged 45-65 years who received an inactivated influenza vaccine.

This clonotype has a count of ten or more. The genes are TRBV29-1 and TRBJ2-1, with TRBD1 as a possible D gene (6 bases). The CDR3 is 16 residues long. The V and J ends lost 4 bases and 0 bases respectively, with 16 bases between them. Germline V gene sequence: CDR1 SQVTM, CDR2 ANQGSEA. As DNA, the CDR3 is TGCAGCGTTGGGGGGCTAGCAGTTAGCTCCTACAATGAGCAGTTCTTC. Residues: CSVGGLAVSSYNEQFF.

This clonotype came up a few times. V is TRBV11-2 and J is TRBJ2-5; 12 bases map to TRBD2. V shed 4 bases, J shed 3 bases, and the junction held 6 bases outside the gene matches. The CDR3 consists of 16 residues. CDR1 and CDR2 (germline): SGHAT, FQNNGV. Here the CDR3 DNA reads TGTGCCAGCAGCTACGGGACTAGCGGGCCAAAAGAGACCCAGTACTTC. This sequence encodes CASSYGTSGPKETQYF. The complete variable domain, with remaining parts taken from reference TRBV11-2 and TRBJ2-5, reads EAGVAQSPRYKIIEKRQSVAFWCNPISGHATLYWYQQILGQGPKLLIQFQNNGVVDDSQLPKDRFSAERLKGVDSTLKIQPAKLEDSAVYLCASSYGTSGPKETQYFGPGTRLLVL.